Shown below are 13 T cell receptor beta chains from a single sample sequenced in a study of regulatory T cells in long-lasting Graves disease. Time point reported: newly diagnosed GD, antithyroid drugs for less than 3 months. Following extraction of RNA from PBMCs, that RNA was used to make the TCR library. Building of the TCR beta libraries involved iRepertoire HTBI primers and Arm-PCR of CDR3 regions. TCRdb used MiXCR to reprocess the multiplex PCR reads, holding one entry per CDR3 protein. The top ten clones hold around 15% of a sample with a few hundred thousand distinct CDR3 sequences, about 20% of them seen once. These records were also assigned to another study, of T cells in Graves' hyperthyroidism and ophthalmopathy.

The starting material was peripheral blood mononuclear cells (PBMCs), obtained at new diagnosis, from a patient treated with antithyroid drugs. These receptors were taken from a woman in her twenties or thirties with Graves disease.

In this sample, this clonotype turned up many times. This rearrangement joins TRBV12-3 or TRBV12-4 to TRBJ1-5; TRBD1 agrees at 8 bases. J was trimmed by 2 bases and V by 2 bases; bases with no gene match: 14. This CDR3 spans 19 amino acids. CDR3 nucleotide sequence: TGTGCCAGCAGTTTAAGGAGAAGGGGAGGACAGGGAGGCAATCAGCCCCAGCATTTT. It is translated as CASSLRRRGGQGGNQPQHF.

The V and J genes are TRBV7-8 and TRBJ2-7, with 8 positions matching TRBD2. Germline values: CDR1 SGHVS, CDR2 FQNEAQ. The CDR3 has 18 residues. The trim removed 7 bases at V and 2 bases at J, leaving 19 bases unmatched. CDR3 nucleotides: TGTGCCAGCACCACTCCGCGGGGTGCGGGGGGATCACCCTACGAGCAGTACTTC. Translation: CASTTPRGAGGSPYEQYF.

This clonotype showed up many times. V is TRBV12-3 or TRBV12-4 and J is TRBJ1-1; D uncertain. V was clipped by 8 bases and J by 7 bases, with 14 bases between them. The CDR3 contains 12 residues. The CDR3 nucleotides read TGTGCCAGCTCCCCAGGCTTGGGTGAAGCTTTCTTT. It specifies CASSPGLGEAFF.

As concerns this clonotype: A read error may account for a junction end that differs from germline. The V and J genes are TRBV11-2 and TRBJ2-1; TRBD2 matches 10 bases. The germline gives CDR1 SGHAT, CDR2 FQNNGV. This CDR3 region has 15 residues. This CDR3 is CASGRTSGVYNGQFF. CDR3 in DNA: TGTGCCAGCGGCAGAACTAGCGGGGTTTACAATGGGCAGTTCTTC.

The sample holds many counts of this clonotype. V usage is TRBV20-1 and J usage is TRBJ1-3; 7 bases agree with TRBD1. Germline lookup yields CDR1 DFQATT and CDR2 SNEGSKA (reference sequence). The CDR3 is made up of 15 amino acids. V dropped 3 bases and J dropped 4; count of bases not matched to a gene: 9. The CDR3 loop reads CSASPVQGSGNTIYF. CDR3 bases: TGCAGTGCTAGCCCGGTACAGGGGTCCGGAAACACCATATATTTT.

This clonotype was detected ten times or more. The chain employs TRBV6-9 and TRBJ1-1; no clear D. The ends were cut back, 3 bases at V and 1 base at J, with 18 bases in the middle. Germline V lookup: CDR1 MNHGY, CDR2 SVAAGI. There are 17 residues in the CDR3. CDR3 DNA sequence: TGTGCCAGCAGTTACAAAGGTGTAGGGCTGCGGAACACTGAAGCTTTCTTT. Amino acids: CASSYKGVGLRNTEAFF.

At least ten counts were recorded for this clonotype. This chain uses TRBV5-5 with TRBJ2-3, with 11 bases aligning to TRBD1. The CDR3 consists of 17 residues. Germline values: CDR1 SGHKS, CDR2 YYEKEE (reference sequence). J lost 4 bases, V lost 0 bases, and 7 bases had no gene match. The chain's CDR3 is CASSLVGQGAWADTQYF. The CDR3 bases are TGTGCCAGCAGCTTGGTTGGACAGGGGGCTTGGGCAGATACGCAGTATTTT.

This chain uses TRBV5-6 with TRBJ1-6, with 11 nucleotides matching TRBD1. The V segment lost 5 bases and the J segment 7 bases; nucleotides outside the gene matches: 14. The CDR3 covers 18 residues. From germline, CDR1 is SGHDT and CDR2 YYEEEE. CDR3 bases: TGTGCCAGCAGTCGCTCATCTTCCGGGACAGGGGGAAATTCACCCCTCCACTTT. Encoded protein: CASSRSSSGTGGNSPLHF.

CDR3 DNA: TGTGCCAGCAGCGTAGACCCCCTGCCGCTTCAGCCCCAGCATTTT. Encoded protein: CASSVDPLPLQPQHF. The chain couples TRBV9 to TRBJ1-5; D ambiguous. The CDR3 sequence is 15 residues long. V lost 0 bases and J 6 bases, leaving 13 bases between the germline ends. Germline V gives CDR1 SGDLS, CDR2 YYNGEE. The full variable domain, with the rest looked up from reference TRBV9 and TRBJ1-5, is DSGVTQTPKHLITATGQRVTLRCSPRSGDLSVYWYQQSLDQGLQFLIQYYNGEERAKGNILERFSAQQFPDLHSELNLSSLELGDSALYFCASSVDPLPLQPQHFGDGTRLSIL.

Points on this clonotype: This clone may be a read error of a much larger clone one base away. This chain uses TRBV19 with TRBJ2-3, with 7 nucleotides matching TRBD2. This CDR3 has 14 amino acids. Germline CDR1 is LNHDA and CDR2 is SQIVND (reference sequence). For the CDR3, the DNA is TGTGCCAGTACCATCGCGGGAGTCACAAATACGCAGTATTTT. Protein product: CASTIAGVTNTQYF. The whole variable domain, filled in from reference TRBV19 and TRBJ2-3, reads DGGITQSPKYLFRKEGQNVTLSCEQNLNHDAMYWYRQDPGQGLRLIYYSQIVNDFQKGDIAEGYSVSREKKESFPLTVTSAQKNPTAFYLCASTIAGVTNTQYFGPGTRLTVL.

The chain uses TRBV12-3 or TRBV12-4 and TRBJ2-7, with 10 bases identical to TRBD2. The CDR3 runs 13 residues. Trimming removed 6 bases from V and 4 bases from J; junction bases left unmatched: 3. CDR3 sequence (DNA): TGTGCCAGCAGACCTAGCGGGAGTTACGAGCAGTACTTC. Its protein product is CASRPSGSYEQYF.

The chain links TRBV14 to TRBJ2-2; TRBD1 matches 10 bases. CDR3 size: 17 residues. Trimming removed 3 bases from V and 4 bases from J; junction bases left unmatched: 8. Germline V gene sequence: CDR1 SGHDN, CDR2 FVKESK. CDR3 bases: TGTGCCAGCAGCCATGACAGGGGGCATGTGAGCACCGGGGAGCTGTTTTTT. Its protein product is CASSHDRGHVSTGELFF.

The CDR3 region is CASSLGAAPPGDTIYF. CDR3 bases: TGTGCCAGCAGCTTAGGAGCGGCCCCCCCAGGGGACACCATATATTTT. The chain joins TRBV7-2 to TRBJ1-3; TRBD1 might be the D (6 bases). The germline V and J ends were trimmed by 1 base and 8 bases, with 18 bases remaining between them. This CDR3 comprises 16 residues. Germline values: CDR1 SGHTA, CDR2 FQGNSA.